This T cell receptor (beta chain) appears in the sequencing data of a study of T cells in Graves' hyperthyroidism and ophthalmopathy. This clonotype was recorded many times. Amplification yielded TCR beta CDR3 regions, with RNA transcripts as the source. The primer set for the first-round RT-PCR of the TCR CDR3 was HTBI. TCRdb passed the multiplex PCR reads through MiXCR, listing each CDR3 protein once. This table has approximately 620,000 distinct CDR3 sequences, around 13% appearing once. The junction had 8 bases not matched to a gene; V was cut back by 7 bases and J by 4 bases. This CDR3 is built from 14 residues.

Specimen: blood. The clonotype was recovered from a woman between 25 and 40 years old with Graves' hyperthyroidism that later progressed to Graves' ophthalmopathy. The V gene is TRBV12-3 or TRBV12-4, the J gene TRBJ2-7; 9 bases align to TRBD2. As DNA, the CDR3 is TGTGCCAGCACCTTAGCGGGAGCTATTTACGAGCAGTACTTC. This encodes CASTLAGAIYEQYF.